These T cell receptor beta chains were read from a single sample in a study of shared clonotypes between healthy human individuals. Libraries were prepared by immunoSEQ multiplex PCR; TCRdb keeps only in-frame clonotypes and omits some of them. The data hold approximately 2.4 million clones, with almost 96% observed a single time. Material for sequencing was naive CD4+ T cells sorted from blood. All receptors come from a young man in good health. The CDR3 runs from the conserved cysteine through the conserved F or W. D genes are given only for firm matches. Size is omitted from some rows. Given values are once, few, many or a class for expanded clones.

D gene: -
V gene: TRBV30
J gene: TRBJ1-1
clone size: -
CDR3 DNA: TGTGCCTGGAGTTACAGGGTGGGCACTGAAGCTTTCTTT
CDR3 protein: CAWSYRVGTEAFF

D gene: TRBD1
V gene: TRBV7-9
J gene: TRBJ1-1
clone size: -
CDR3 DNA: TGTGCCAGCAGCTTAGCCGGGACAGTTAACACTGAAGCTTTCTTT
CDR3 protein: CASSLAGTVNTEAFF

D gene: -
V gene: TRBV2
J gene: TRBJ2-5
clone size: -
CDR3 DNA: TGTGCCAGCAACCGGGACTTACAGACCCAGTACTTC
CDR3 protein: CASNRDLQTQYF

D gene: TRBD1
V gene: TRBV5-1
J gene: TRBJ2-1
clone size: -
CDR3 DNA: TGCGCCAGCGCCAGACCACAGGGGGTTTACAATGAGCAGTTCTTC
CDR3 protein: CASARPQGVYNEQFF

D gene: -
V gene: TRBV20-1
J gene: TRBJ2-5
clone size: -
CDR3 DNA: TGCAGTGCTACGGGGACAGAGACCCAGTACTTC
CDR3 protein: CSATGTETQYF

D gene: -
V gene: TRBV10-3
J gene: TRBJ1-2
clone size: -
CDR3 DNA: TGTGCCATCAGTGCTTCGAACTATGGCTACACCTTC
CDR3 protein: CAISASNYGYTF

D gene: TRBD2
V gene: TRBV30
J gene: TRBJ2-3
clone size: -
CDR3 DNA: TGTGCCTGGTCTAGCGGGAGTTGGGATACGCAGTATTTT
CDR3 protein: CAWSSGSWDTQYF

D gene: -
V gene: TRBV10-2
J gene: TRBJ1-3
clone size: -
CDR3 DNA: TGCGCCACCGGGGATTTACGAGGGCGCAGCTCTGGAAACACCATATATTTT
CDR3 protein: CATGDLRGRSSGNTIYF

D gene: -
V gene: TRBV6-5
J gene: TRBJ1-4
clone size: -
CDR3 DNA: TGTGCCAGCAGTCTGACAGCAACTAATGAAAAACTGTTTTTT
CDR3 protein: CASSLTATNEKLFF

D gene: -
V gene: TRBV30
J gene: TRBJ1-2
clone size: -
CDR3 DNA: TGTGCCGGTCTGACAGACGTACGACCAAGATTC
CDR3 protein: CAGLTDVRPRF

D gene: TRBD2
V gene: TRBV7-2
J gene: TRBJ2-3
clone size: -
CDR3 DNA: TGTGCCAGCAGCTCACCGACTAGCGCCACAGATACGCAGTATTTT
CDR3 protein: CASSSPTSATDTQYF

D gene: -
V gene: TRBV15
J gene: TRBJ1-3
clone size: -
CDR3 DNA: TGTGCCACCAGCACAGGGAATGTAGCTGGAAACACCATATATTTT
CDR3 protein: CATSTGNVAGNTIYF

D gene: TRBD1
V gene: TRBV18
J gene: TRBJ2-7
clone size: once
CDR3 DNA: TGTGCCAGCTCACTTGGGACAGGGGTGGGCACCTACGAGCAGTACTTC
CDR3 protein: CASSLGTGVGTYEQYF

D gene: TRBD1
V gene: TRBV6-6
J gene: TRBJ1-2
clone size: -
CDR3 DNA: TGTGCCAGCAGTCAGGACAGGCCGAGGGTCTATGGCTACACCTTC
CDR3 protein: CASSQDRPRVYGYTF

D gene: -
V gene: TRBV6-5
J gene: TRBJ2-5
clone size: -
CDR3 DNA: TGTGCCAGCAGGGCGGGTACAGGGATAGAGACCCAGTACTTC
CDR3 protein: CASRAGTGIETQYF

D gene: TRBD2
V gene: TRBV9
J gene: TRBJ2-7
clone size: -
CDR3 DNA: TGTGCCAGCAGCGTTTCCGGGACTAGCGCCAACGAGCAGTACTTC
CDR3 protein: CASSVSGTSANEQYF

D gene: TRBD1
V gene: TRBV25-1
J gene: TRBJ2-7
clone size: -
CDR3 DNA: TGTGCCAGCAGTGTGACAGGGGGCGTAGACGAGCAGTACTTC
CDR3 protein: CASSVTGGVDEQYF

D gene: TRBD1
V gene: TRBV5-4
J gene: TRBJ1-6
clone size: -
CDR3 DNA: TGTGCCAGCAGCTTGGCCTCGCGACAGGGAGGGTCTTCACCCCTCCACTTT
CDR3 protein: CASSLASRQGGSSPLHF

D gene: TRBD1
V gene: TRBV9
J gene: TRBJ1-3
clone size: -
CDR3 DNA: TGTGCCAGCAGCGAAGGGACAGAGAGAAACACCATATATTTT
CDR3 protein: CASSEGTERNTIYF

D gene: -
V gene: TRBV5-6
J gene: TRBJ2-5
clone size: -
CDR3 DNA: TGTGCCAGCAGCTTGGGTGCAGGGTTGGAGACCCAGTACTTC
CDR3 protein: CASSLGAGLETQYF

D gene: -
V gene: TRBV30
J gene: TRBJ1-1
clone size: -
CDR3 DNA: TGTGCCTGGAGCCAGCCGAACACTGAAGCTTTCTTT
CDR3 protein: CAWSQPNTEAFF

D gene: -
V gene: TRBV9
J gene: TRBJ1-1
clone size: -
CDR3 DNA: TGTGCCAGCAGTCGTTCCCTTGGAGTAGGAGACACTGAAGCTTTCTTT
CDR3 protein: CASSRSLGVGDTEAFF

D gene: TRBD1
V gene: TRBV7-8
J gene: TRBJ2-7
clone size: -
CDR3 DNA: TGTGCCAGCAGCCCTCGGACAGGGGTTTACGAGCAGTACTTC
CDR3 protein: CASSPRTGVYEQYF

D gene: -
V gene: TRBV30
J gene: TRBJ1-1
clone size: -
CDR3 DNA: TGTGCCTGGAGCGGTTTACGGGGGCGCTACACTGAAGCTTTCTTT
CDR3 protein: CAWSGLRGRYTEAFF

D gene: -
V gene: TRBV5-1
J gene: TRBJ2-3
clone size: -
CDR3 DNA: TGCGCCAGCACCCATTCTGGGACTTCGGTCACAGATACGCAGTATTTT
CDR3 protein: CASTHSGTSVTDTQYF

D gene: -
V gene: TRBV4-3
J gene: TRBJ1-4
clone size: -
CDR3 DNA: TGCGCCAGCAGCCTGGGGCCAGGCAATGAAAAACTGTTTTTT
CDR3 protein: CASSLGPGNEKLFF

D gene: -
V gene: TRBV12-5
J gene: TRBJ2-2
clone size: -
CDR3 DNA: TGTGCTAGTGGTTTGACACCGAACACCGGGGAGCTGTTTTTT
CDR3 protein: CASGLTPNTGELFF